This T cell receptor beta chain was sequenced during a study of blood T cell repertoires in COVID-19 (dated by TCRdb to 2020 to 2022). Notes on the research overall: The collaborator samples originated in the United States, Italy and Spain and spanned the acute and convalescent phases of COVID-19. The material from the prospective study consisted of cDNA or gDNA derived from T cells, B-cell-depleted T cells, or PBMCs. Deeply sampled blood TCRbeta repertoires from subjects exposed to, actively infected with, or recovered from COVID-19 were included in the dataset. A freely available public database, intended as a resource for researchers studying the immune response to SARS-CoV-2, is where the repertoires were released. Samples came from the ongoing ImmuneRACE study (first 160 participants) plus 1,254 subjects from 6 global collaborators. The sample metadata nearly always contained a de-identified subject ID, COVID-19 status, age in years and sex. Where available, HLA class I and class II types were taken from metadata supplied by the sample provider and were not determined by assay-based typing.

TCRbeta CDR3 regions were amplified from genomic DNA using the immunoSEQ Assay, a bias-controlled multiplex PCR. Processing in the source paper ran as follows. Nucleated cell counts per sample were estimated from amplification of reference gene primers within the assay. Sequence reads were collapsed and filtered to measure the absolute abundance of every unique TCRbeta CDR3 rearrangement. For each sample, productive Simpson clonality was calculated as the square root of Simpson's diversity index over productive rearrangements. The immuneACCESS repertoire file appears here via TCRdb, limited to in-frame rearrangements. These files lack a portion of the clones; in checked studies, under half of the deficit traces to unresolved V genes, and the cause of the others is not known. V, J and clone size are those of that table, while D and trimming were read from the DNA. The sample yields 300,000 to 450,000 clones; 85% were counted once. The ten biggest clones cover about 3.6% of the sample.

General findings and caveats noted by the study authors: The quantity of clinical and demographic metadata differed by source and by participant and was supplied without curation.

Each collaborating institution followed its own protocols to collect whole blood in K2EDTA tubes. For TCRbeta analysis, collaborator samples were shipped as frozen whole blood, as isolated PBMCs, or as DNA extracted from either sample type. On this clone itself: There is no known antigen for this receptor. No quality values exist for individual bases; no much larger clone is one base distant.

From the cysteine through the phenylalanine, the CDR3 covers 14 amino acids. The sequence is cut down to CDR3 DNA, 42 bases in frame from base 1. The trim is 3 bases for V and 8 bases for J, with a gap of 16 bases between the germline ends. Looking up the germline V gene (reference sequence) yields CDR1 LNHDA and CDR2 SQIVND. The chain uses TRBV19 and TRBJ1-2; the D gene remains uncertain. The material sequenced was peripheral blood. The sequence was obtained from a woman between 18 and 30 years old with acute or convalescent COVID-19. The DNA sequence reads TGTGCCAGTAGTATCGCCACGGTTGCGGGCGGCTACACCTTC. This translates into CASSIATVAGGYTF. When the CDR3 is completed using the reference TRBV19 and TRBJ1-2 genes on either side, the full variable domain is DGGITQSPKYLFRKEGQNVTLSCEQNLNHDAMYWYRQDPGQGLRLIYYSQIVNDFQKGDIAEGYSVSREKKESFPLTVTSAQKNPTAFYLCASSIATVAGGYTFGSGTRLTVV.